These 7 T cell receptor beta chains share one sample of origin, sequenced in a study of CD8 T cells in Susac syndrome. Random hexamers were used to reverse transcribe about 0.45 to 1 ug of RNA. TCRdb redid the calling of the immunoSEQ multiplex PCR reads with MiXCR, one entry per CDR3 protein. The sample holds 350,000 to 550,000 distinct CDR3 sequences, around 85% seen once. The specimen was CD8+ T cells from PBMCs. Receptors were obtained from a human donor with multiple sclerosis.

The chain carries TRBV3-1 and TRBJ2-1, with D possibly being TRBD2 (6 bases). Germline CDR1 is LGHDT and CDR2 is YNNKEL (reference sequence). V gave up 0 bases and J gave up 7 bases, with 13 bases separating them. This CDR3 is built from 15 residues. The CDR3 loop reads CASSQDAGPWNEQFF. For the CDR3, the DNA is TGTGCCAGCAGCCAAGATGCGGGGCCGTGGAATGAGCAGTTCTTC.

The gene calls are TRBV11-2 and TRBJ2-1; D is perhaps TRBD2 (5 bases). Trimming removed 0 bases from V and 2 bases from J, with 11 bases in between. The CDR3 length is 16 residues. CDR1 and CDR2 (germline): SGHAT, FQNNGV. The CDR3 here is CASSLDGSGAYNEQFF. For the CDR3, the DNA is TGTGCCAGCAGCTTAGATGGGAGTGGGGCCTACAATGAGCAGTTCTTC.

The genes are TRBV28 and TRBJ2-1; D is unresolved. The ends were cut back, 6 bases at V and 9 bases at J, with 6 bases in the middle. The CDR3 is made up of 10 amino acids. From germline, CDR1 is MDHEN and CDR2 SYDVKM. CDR3 amino acids: CASSYGEQFF. The CDR3 DNA is TGTGCCAGCAGCTATGGTGAGCAGTTCTTC.

The J gene is TRBJ2-5, the V gene TRBV27; 7 bases fit TRBD2. Trimming cost V 8 bases and J 3 bases; bases outside gene matches: 3. Germline loops: CDR1 MNHEY, CDR2 SMNVEV (reference sequence). This CDR3 has 12 amino acids. CDR3 nucleotides: TGTGCCAGCGGTCGGGGGGAAGAGACCCAGTACTTC. It translates to CASGRGEETQYF.

The chain couples TRBV4-1 to TRBJ2-1, with 8 bases lining up with TRBD1. Germline lookup yields CDR1 MGHRA and CDR2 YSYEKL. The V and J ends lost 4 bases and 8 bases, in that order; junction bases with no gene match: 4. The CDR3 length is 13 residues. As DNA, the CDR3 is TGCGCCAGCAGCCCCCAGGGGGCGGATGAGCAGTTCTTC. Its protein is CASSPQGADEQFF.

The chain recombines TRBV30 with TRBJ2-1, with unresolved D. The V and J ends lost 4 bases and 10 bases respectively, with 20 bases between them. The CDR3 totals 14 residues. Germline V lookup: CDR1 GTSNPN, CDR2 SVGIG (reference sequence). The CDR3 DNA is TGTGCCTGGATGGTTGTATTGAACCCTGGGGAGCAGTTCTTC. This codes for CAWMVVLNPGEQFF.

The CDR3 region has the DNA TGTGCCAGCAATCACGGGACAGAGTACGAGCAGTACTTC. Translated: CASNHGTEYEQYF. The chain links TRBV6-1 to TRBJ2-7; TRBD1 matches at 7 bases. V dropped 7 bases and J dropped 4; count of bases not matched to a gene: 7. In germline, CDR1 is MNHNS, CDR2 SASEGT. This CDR3 has 13 residues.